These 10 T cell receptor beta chains were sequenced from one sample in a study of radiotherapy plus CTLA-4 blockade in lung cancer. The table came from immunoSEQ multiplex PCR; TCRdb's copy has only in-frame clones and leaves some out. The sample records 56,000 or so clones, less than 85% being singletons. The sample in question was peripheral blood, obtained from a patient treated with radiotherapy plus ipilimumab. Receptors were obtained from a human donor with non-small cell lung cancer who had a complete response to radiotherapy plus ipilimumab.

The chain couples TRBV7-2 to TRBJ1-4; 8 bases are shared with TRBD1. The V and J ends lost 5 bases and 8 bases, in that order; junction bases with no gene match: 4. This CDR3 region has 13 residues. Looked up from germline, CDR1 is SGHTA and CDR2 is FQGNSA. In DNA, the CDR3 is TGTGCCAGCAGCCAGGGGGCGGAGGAAAAACTGTTTTTT. Amino acids: CASSQGAEEKLFF.

This sequence joins TRBV12-5 and TRBJ2-7; weak D call: TRBD1 (6 bases). Germline values: CDR1 LGHNT, CDR2 FRNRAP. The germline V and J ends were trimmed by 0 bases and 3 bases, with 6 bases remaining between them. The length of the CDR3 is 13 residues. CDR3 sequence reads: CASGLVDSYEQYF. In DNA form, the CDR3 reads TGTGCTAGTGGTTTGGTGGACAGCTACGAGCAGTACTTC. The full variable domain, its missing parts supplied by reference TRBV12-5 and TRBJ2-7, is DARVTQTPRHKVTEMGQEVTMRCQPILGHNTVFWYRQTMMQGLELLAYFRNRAPLDDSGMPKDRFSAEMPDATLATLKIQPSEPRDSAVYFCASGLVDSYEQYFGPGTRLTVT.

The V call is TRBV4-3, the J call TRBJ2-3; a possible D gene is TRBD2 (5 bases). The CDR3 has 15 residues. Between the trimmed V and J ends, which lost 0 bases and 0 bases, there was a span of 7 bases. Germline CDR1 reads LGHNA; CDR2 reads YSLEER. As DNA, the CDR3 is TGCGCCAGCAGCCAAGAAAAGCGGAGCACAGATACGCAGTATTTT. Protein product: CASSQEKRSTDTQYF.

CDR3: CASSSTGLEQFF. The CDR3 nucleotides are TGTGCCAGCAGCTCGACAGGTCTTGAGCAGTTCTTC. V usage is TRBV7-2 and J usage is TRBJ2-1; a weak D match, TRBD1 (6 bases). V was cut by 4 bases and J by 9 bases, with 10 bases left in between. Germline V gene data show CDR1 as SGHTA and CDR2 as FQGNSA. The CDR3 contains 12 residues.

The chain has TRBV9 and TRBJ2-5, with TRBD2 matching over 7 bases. The germline gives CDR1 SGDLS, CDR2 YYNGEE. Trimming removed 0 bases from V and 2 bases from J; junction bases left unmatched: 4. This CDR3 is 15 amino acids long. The CDR3 DNA sequence: TGTGCCAGCAGCGTAGCGGGGACTATACAAGAGACCCAGTACTTC. It specifies CASSVAGTIQETQYF.

The sample holds one count of this clone. The J gene is TRBJ2-7, the V gene TRBV29-1; tentative D call: TRBD2 (6 bases). The CDR3 runs to 13 residues. Germline assignment: CDR1 SQVTM and CDR2 ANQGSEA. With 2 bases removed from V and 5 bases from J, the gap between germline ends came to 13 bases. CDR3 in amino acids: CSVEYGWRDEQYF. The CDR3, as DNA: TGCAGCGTTGAATATGGGTGGAGGGACGAGCAGTACTTC.

V and J are TRBV7-6 and TRBJ1-2, with 10 bases that match TRBD1. J gave up 8 bases and V 5 bases, and 5 bases lay outside the gene matches. The length of the CDR3 is 13 residues. The germline V gene encodes CDR1 SGHVS and CDR2 FNYEAQ. For the CDR3, the DNA is TGTGCCAGCAGCCGTAGGACAGGGGGAGGCTACACCTTC. This encodes CASSRRTGGGYTF.

This sequence joins TRBV5-4 and TRBJ2-1, with 11 bases aligning to TRBD1. Germline values: CDR1 SGHNT, CDR2 YYREEE (reference sequence). The CDR3 is 14 amino acids. The J segment lost 7 bases and the V segment lost 4 bases, leaving 4 bases of the junction unmatched. CDR3: CASSRTGGRNEQFF. The CDR3 nucleotides read TGTGCCAGCAGCCGGACAGGGGGCAGGAATGAGCAGTTCTTC.

The sample holds one count of this clone. The chain has TRBV5-1 and TRBJ2-3; D is possibly TRBD1 (6 bases). The CDR3 consists of 16 residues. The germline V and J ends were trimmed by 3 bases and 3 bases, with 17 bases remaining between them. CDR1 is SGHRS, CDR2 YFSETQ, per germline. CDR3: CASSSPPRGRTDTQYF. For the CDR3, the DNA is TGCGCCAGCAGCTCCCCGCCCAGGGGAAGGACAGATACGCAGTATTTT.

The chain is built from TRBV7-2 and TRBJ2-7; possibly TRBD2 for D (5 bases). The length of the CDR3 is 14 residues. V was cut by 5 bases and J by 2 bases, with 13 bases left in between. Germline V gene lookup returns CDR1 SGHTA and CDR2 FQGNSA. In nucleotides, the CDR3 is TGTGCCAGCAGCCCTCCGGGGAGACCCTACGAGCAGTACTTC. Residues: CASSPPGRPYEQYF.